The TCR beta chain under discussion was sequenced for a study of blood T cell repertoires in COVID-19. Study-wide background: Acute and convalescent COVID-19 specimens originated in the United States, Italy and Spain. Sources were T cells, B-cell-depleted T cells, or PBMCs; the material itself was cDNA or gDNA.

This clone came up many times. Different DNA sequences within this sample yield the same CDR3. As originally analysed: Reference gene primers were amplified, and this amplification served to estimate nucleated cell counts. Assay: immunoSEQ multiplex PCR; the TCRdb copy retains only in-frame clones and omits some. Clonal size and the V and J genes are those of that table, whereas D and trimming came from the DNA. This table has tens of thousands of clones, roughly 80% appearing once. Sequencing was performed on peripheral blood. The origin of this receptor is a woman aged 55-69 years with acute or convalescent COVID-19.

The CDR3 loop reads CASSWTGGESTEAFF. The CDR3 DNA reads as TGTGCCAGCAGTTGGACAGGGGGTGAAAGCACTGAAGCTTTCTTT. The rearrangement links TRBV6-5 to TRBJ1-1, with TRBD1 matching 10 bases. The junction had 6 bases not matched to a gene; V was cut back by 4 bases and J by 4 bases. This CDR3 comprises 15 residues. Germline CDR1 reads MNHEY; CDR2 reads SVGAGI.